This T cell receptor beta chain was sequenced in a study of T cell repertoires in cytomegalovirus infection. TCRdb used MiXCR to reprocess the reads, holding one entry per CDR3 protein. This sample has roughly 700,000 distinct CDR3 sequences, with around 32% found just once. In this sample, this clonotype turned up a few times. The target antigen is unknown. Germline V gives CDR1 MDHEN, CDR2 SYDVKM. The CDR3 is 16 residues long. The V end lost 3 bases, the J end lost 0 bases, and 13 bases lay between the germline ends. This clonotype originated in a human donor in good health (CMV status not recorded). Some clones in this sample may be carry-over from other donors' samples. The material was cultured PBMCs, obtained from culture after CMV antigen stimulation. J is TRBJ2-3 and V is TRBV28; perhaps TRBD2 as D (5 bases). The CDR3 region is CASSFPGETSTDTQYF. The CDR3 coding sequence is TGTGCCAGCAGTTTCCCCGGGGAGACTAGCACAGATACGCAGTATTTT.